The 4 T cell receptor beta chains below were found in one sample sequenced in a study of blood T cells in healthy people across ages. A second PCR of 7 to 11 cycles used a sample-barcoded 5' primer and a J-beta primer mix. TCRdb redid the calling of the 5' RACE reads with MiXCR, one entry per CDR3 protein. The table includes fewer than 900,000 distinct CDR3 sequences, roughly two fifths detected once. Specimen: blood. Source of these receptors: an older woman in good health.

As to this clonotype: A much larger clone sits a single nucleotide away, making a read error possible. The CDR3 DNA reads TGTGCCAGCAGCCAAGAACCAGCGGGAGACTGCGAGCAGTACTTC. It translates to CASSQEPAGDCEQYF. The chain couples TRBV4-2 to TRBJ2-7, with TRBD2 identical over 8 bases. Germline V gene lookup returns CDR1 LGHNA and CDR2 YNFKEQ. V was pared by 0 bases and J by 6 bases, with 7 bases of the junction left unmatched. The CDR3 loop spans 15 amino acids.

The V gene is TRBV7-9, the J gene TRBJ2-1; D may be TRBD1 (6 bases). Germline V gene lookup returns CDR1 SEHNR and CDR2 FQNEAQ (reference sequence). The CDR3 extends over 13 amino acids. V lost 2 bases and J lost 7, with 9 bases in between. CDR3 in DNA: TGTGCCAGCAGCTTATCCGGACAGAATGAGCAGTTCTTC. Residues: CASSLSGQNEQFF.

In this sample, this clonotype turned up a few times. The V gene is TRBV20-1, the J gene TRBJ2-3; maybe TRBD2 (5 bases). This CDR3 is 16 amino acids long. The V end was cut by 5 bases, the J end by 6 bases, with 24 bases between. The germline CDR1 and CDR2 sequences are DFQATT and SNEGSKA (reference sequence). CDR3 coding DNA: TGCAGTGCTCCTCTCGAGGTAGCTCAACTAGGGGATACGCAGTATTTT. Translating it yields CSAPLEVAQLGDTQYF.

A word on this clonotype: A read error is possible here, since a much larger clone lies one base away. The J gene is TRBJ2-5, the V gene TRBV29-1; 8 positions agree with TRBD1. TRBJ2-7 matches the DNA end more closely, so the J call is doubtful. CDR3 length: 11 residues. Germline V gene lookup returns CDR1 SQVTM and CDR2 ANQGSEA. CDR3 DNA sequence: TGCAGCCCGTCAGGGGGCGACGAGCAGTACTTC. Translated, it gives CSPSGGDEQYF.